The T cell receptor (beta chain) described here comes from a study of T cells expressing NK-cell markers. TCRdb reprocessed the 5' RACE reads and stores each CDR3 protein as one record, lacking DNA. Its table lists roughly 350,000 distinct CDR3 sequences. CDR1 DFQATT and CDR2 SNEGSKA come from the germline V gene (reference sequence). The CDR3 is made up of 15 amino acids. Sequenced input: blood T cells: a sorted CD56 or NKG2C T cell subset, CD4+ or CD8+ T cells, or bulk PBMC T cells (not recorded which). This sequence originates from a man between 18 and 69 years old in good health. J is TRBJ1-5 and V is TRBV20-1; there is no DNA to check the TCRdb D call of TRBD1. This CDR3 is CSALERNRVRQPQHF.